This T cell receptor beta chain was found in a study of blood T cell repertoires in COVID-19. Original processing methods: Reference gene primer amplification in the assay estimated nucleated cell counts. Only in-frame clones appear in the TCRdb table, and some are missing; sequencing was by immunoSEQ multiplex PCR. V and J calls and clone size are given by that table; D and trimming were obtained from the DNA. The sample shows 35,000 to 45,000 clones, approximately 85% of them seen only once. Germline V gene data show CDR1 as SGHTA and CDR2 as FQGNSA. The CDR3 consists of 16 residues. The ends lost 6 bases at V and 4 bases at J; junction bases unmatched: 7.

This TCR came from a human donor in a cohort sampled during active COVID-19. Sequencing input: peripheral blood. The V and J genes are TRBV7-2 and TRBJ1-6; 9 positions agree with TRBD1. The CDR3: CASRPPGTGYNSPLHF. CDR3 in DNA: TGTGCCAGCAGACCCCCCGGGACAGGGTATAATTCACCCCTCCACTTT. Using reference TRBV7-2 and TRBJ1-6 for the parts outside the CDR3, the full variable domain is GAGVSQSPSNKVTEKGKDVELRCDPISGHTALYWYRQSLGQGLEFLIYFQGNSAPDKSGLPSDRFSAERTGGSVSTLTIQRTQQEDSAVYLCASRPPGTGYNSPLHFGNGTRLTVT.